The clone carrying this T cell receptor beta chain was recorded a few times. Time point: pre-sensitization, week 0. Treatment of the sample: therapeutic diphenylcyclopropenone sensitization with weekly scalp DPC. These data are taken from a study of human T cells and chemical hapten exposure. MiXCR, applied by TCRdb to the RACE reads, yields one record per CDR3 protein. The data hold approximately 100,000 distinct CDR3 sequences, with roughly a tenth observed a single time. This CDR3 has 15 amino acids. Trimming took 6 bases from V and 2 from J; bases not matched to a gene: 3. The chain employs TRBV12-3 or TRBV12-4 and TRBJ2-6; 8 positions match TRBD2. This receptor was taken from a woman aged 40 to 50 with alopecia areata. Some clones in this sample may be carry-over from other donors' samples. Sample: whole blood, taken in connection with sensitization to the hapten diphenylcyclopropenone (DPC). The CDR3 loop is CASSRRGAGANVLTF. In nucleotides, the CDR3 is TGTGCCAGCAGCCGGCGGGGGGCTGGGGCCAACGTCCTGACTTTC.